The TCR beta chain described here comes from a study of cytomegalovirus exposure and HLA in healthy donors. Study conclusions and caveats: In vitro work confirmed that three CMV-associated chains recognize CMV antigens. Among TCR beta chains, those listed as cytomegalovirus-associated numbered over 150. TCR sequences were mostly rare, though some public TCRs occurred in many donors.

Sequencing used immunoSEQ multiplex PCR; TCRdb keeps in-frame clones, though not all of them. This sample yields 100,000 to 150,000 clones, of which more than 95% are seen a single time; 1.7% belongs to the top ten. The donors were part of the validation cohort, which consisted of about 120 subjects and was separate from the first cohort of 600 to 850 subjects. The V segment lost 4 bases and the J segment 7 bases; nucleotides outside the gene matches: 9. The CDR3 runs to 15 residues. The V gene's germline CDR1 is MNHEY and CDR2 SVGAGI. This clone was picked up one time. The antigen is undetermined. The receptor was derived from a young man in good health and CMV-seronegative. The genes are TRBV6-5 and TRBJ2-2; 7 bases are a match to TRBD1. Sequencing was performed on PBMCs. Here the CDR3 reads CASSWGRGKGGELFF. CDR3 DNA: TGTGCCAGCAGTTGGGGCAGGGGGAAAGGCGGGGAGCTGTTTTTT.